A selection of T cell receptor beta chains follows, all from one sample in a study of blood T cell repertoires in COVID-19. Profiling relied on immunoSEQ multiplex PCR, and the TCRdb table lists in-frame clones only, not all of them. This sample has about 100,000 clones, with 80% to 95% found just once. What was sequenced was peripheral blood. The receptors were gathered from a man between 50 and 59 years old with active COVID-19. CDR3s include the opening cysteine and the closing phenylalanine or tryptophan. The order of the fields is V gene, J gene, D gene, clone size, CDR3 DNA, CDR3 protein. A D gene is named only where the DNA matches it firmly. Rows may omit the clone size; those that give it use once, few, many or a size class.

v_call: TRBV7-2; j_call: TRBJ2-1; d_call: .; clone_size: .; cdr3_nt: TGTGCCAGCAGCTTACAAACTAATGAGCAGTTCTTC; cdr3_aa: CASSLQTNEQFF
v_call: TRBV4-1; j_call: TRBJ1-5; d_call: TRBD1; clone_size: few; cdr3_nt: TGCGCCAGCAGCCCCAGACAGGGTTTGAGCAATCAGCCCCAGCATTTT; cdr3_aa: CASSPRQGLSNQPQHF
v_call: TRBV3-1/TRBV3-2; j_call: TRBJ1-1; d_call: .; clone_size: .; cdr3_nt: TGTGCCAGCAGCCAGACAGCTGAAGCTTTCTTT; cdr3_aa: CASSQTAEAFF
v_call: TRBV7-2; j_call: TRBJ2-1; d_call: TRBD2; clone_size: .; cdr3_nt: TGTGCCAGCAGCTCGAGCGGGACTTTACCCCAAGAGCAGTTCTTC; cdr3_aa: CASSSSGTLPQEQFF
v_call: TRBV6-1; j_call: TRBJ2-5; d_call: .; clone_size: .; cdr3_nt: TGTGCCAGCAGTGAATGGGCTACAGTCCAAGAGACCCAGTACTTC; cdr3_aa: CASSEWATVQETQYF
v_call: TRBV5-1; j_call: TRBJ1-1; d_call: .; clone_size: .; cdr3_nt: TGCGCCAGCAGCTTGGGTGGTCGGACTGAAGCTTTCTTT; cdr3_aa: CASSLGGRTEAFF
v_call: TRBV29-1; j_call: TRBJ2-3; d_call: TRBD2; clone_size: .; cdr3_nt: TGCAGCGTTAGACTAGCCAGAGGCACAGATACGCAGTATTTT; cdr3_aa: CSVRLARGTDTQYF
v_call: TRBV21-1; j_call: TRBJ2-2; d_call: .; clone_size: once; cdr3_nt: TGTGCCAGCACTACGGGACTAGCGGGGTTCGTAACCGGGGAGCTGTTTTTT; cdr3_aa: CASTTGLAGFVTGELFF
v_call: TRBV11-3; j_call: TRBJ2-1; d_call: .; clone_size: once; cdr3_nt: TGTGCCAGCAGCCTCCCGACGTACAGCTCCTACAATGAGCAGTTCTTC; cdr3_aa: CASSLPTYSSYNEQFF
v_call: TRBV27; j_call: TRBJ2-7; d_call: .; clone_size: .; cdr3_nt: TGTGCCACCCGACCGACCGGGGTTTCATACTACGAGCAGTACTTC; cdr3_aa: CATRPTGVSYYEQYF
v_call: TRBV5-4; j_call: TRBJ2-3; d_call: TRBD2; clone_size: .; cdr3_nt: TGTGCCAGCAGTTCCCCTTCTAGCGGGAGGGCCTCAGATACGCAGTATTTT; cdr3_aa: CASSSPSSGRASDTQYF
v_call: TRBV2; j_call: TRBJ1-5; d_call: TRBD1; clone_size: .; cdr3_nt: TGTGCCAGCAGTGCGACAGGGGGAAAAGTTCAGCCCCAGCATTTT; cdr3_aa: CASSATGGKVQPQHF
v_call: TRBV7-9; j_call: TRBJ1-1; d_call: TRBD1; clone_size: once; cdr3_nt: TGTGCCAGCAGCGGCGGGACAGGGGGGAGGACTGAAGCTTTCTTT; cdr3_aa: CASSGGTGGRTEAFF
v_call: TRBV11-2; j_call: TRBJ2-5; d_call: .; clone_size: .; cdr3_nt: TGTGCCAGCAGCTTGCTTACGCAGCAAGAGACCCAGTACTTC; cdr3_aa: CASSLLTQQETQYF
v_call: TRBV28; j_call: TRBJ2-5; d_call: .; clone_size: once; cdr3_nt: TGTGCCAGCAGTTCCCTTCAGGGTCCCCAAGAGACCCAGTACTTC; cdr3_aa: CASSSLQGPQETQYF
v_call: TRBV24-1; j_call: TRBJ2-2; d_call: .; clone_size: .; cdr3_nt: TGTGCCACCAGTGACTTAAGGAGCACCGGGGAGCTGTTTTTT; cdr3_aa: CATSDLRSTGELFF
v_call: TRBV27; j_call: TRBJ1-1; d_call: TRBD1; clone_size: .; cdr3_nt: TGTGCCAGCAGCCGGGGGCCAAGGGACAGGGGATACGCTGAAGCTTTCTTT; cdr3_aa: CASSRGPRDRGYAEAFF
v_call: TRBV5-4; j_call: TRBJ2-1; d_call: TRBD2; clone_size: .; cdr3_nt: TGTGCCAGCAGCCCAACCGGGACTAGCGGCTACAATGAGCAGTTCTTC; cdr3_aa: CASSPTGTSGYNEQFF
v_call: TRBV9; j_call: TRBJ1-4; d_call: TRBD1; clone_size: .; cdr3_nt: TGTGCCAGCAGCGTAGGACAGGGGGCGGCTAATGAAAAACTGTTTTTT; cdr3_aa: CASSVGQGAANEKLFF
v_call: TRBV2; j_call: TRBJ2-2; d_call: .; clone_size: .; cdr3_nt: TGTGCCAGCAGTTACCTCGGGACAAGCACCGGGGAGCTGTTTTTT; cdr3_aa: CASSYLGTSTGELFF
v_call: TRBV4-2; j_call: TRBJ1-3; d_call: TRBD1; clone_size: .; cdr3_nt: TGTGCCAGCAGCCAAGATCTTGTGCGCCCCGGGACAGGGGGCTTAGACACCATATATTTT; cdr3_aa: CASSQDLVRPGTGGLDTIYF
v_call: TRBV19; j_call: TRBJ1-5; d_call: .; clone_size: once; cdr3_nt: TGTGCCAGTAGTGGGGGGGGACTCGTCGCCCAGCATTTT; cdr3_aa: CASSGGGLVAQHF
v_call: TRBV5-4; j_call: TRBJ2-2; d_call: TRBD1; clone_size: once; cdr3_nt: TGTGCCAGCAGCTCGACAGGGGGCGCAGACACCGGGGAGCTGTTTTTT; cdr3_aa: CASSSTGGADTGELFF
v_call: TRBV28; j_call: TRBJ1-5; d_call: .; clone_size: .; cdr3_nt: TGTGCCAGCAGCCAACTCGGGGGGGATCGTCAGCCCCAGCATTTT; cdr3_aa: CASSQLGGDRQPQHF
v_call: TRBV5-1; j_call: TRBJ2-1; d_call: TRBD1; clone_size: .; cdr3_nt: TGCGCCAGCAGCGGGACAGGGGTGGATGAGCAGTTCTTC; cdr3_aa: CASSGTGVDEQFF
v_call: TRBV2; j_call: TRBJ2-1; d_call: .; clone_size: .; cdr3_nt: TGTGCCAGCAGTGAAATGGGGACTCTATACAATGAGCAGTTCTTC; cdr3_aa: CASSEMGTLYNEQFF
v_call: TRBV6-6; j_call: TRBJ2-1; d_call: TRBD1; clone_size: .; cdr3_nt: TGTGCCAGCAGTTATTTGACAGGGTACAATGAGCAGTTCTTC; cdr3_aa: CASSYLTGYNEQFF
v_call: TRBV11-2; j_call: TRBJ1-2; d_call: .; clone_size: .; cdr3_nt: TGTGCCAGCAGCTTCCCGGGGGGCAGTTTCAACTATGGCTACACCTTC; cdr3_aa: CASSFPGGSFNYGYTF
v_call: TRBV5-1; j_call: TRBJ2-1; d_call: .; clone_size: .; cdr3_nt: TGCGCCAGCAGCTTGGCCGTGGGATCGGGGTACAATGAGCAGTTCTTC; cdr3_aa: CASSLAVGSGYNEQFF
v_call: TRBV6-5; j_call: TRBJ1-1; d_call: TRBD1; clone_size: .; cdr3_nt: TGTGCCAGCAGTTTTCGCGGGACAGGGCTCACTGAAGCTTTCTTT; cdr3_aa: CASSFRGTGLTEAFF
v_call: TRBV24-1; j_call: TRBJ1-2; d_call: .; clone_size: .; cdr3_nt: TGTGCCACCAGTGATTCGGCGGCTCCCTATGGCTACACCTTC; cdr3_aa: CATSDSAAPYGYTF
v_call: TRBV7-9; j_call: TRBJ2-5; d_call: TRBD2; clone_size: once; cdr3_nt: TGTGCCAGCAGCTTGCGACTAGCGGGACAAGAGACCCAGTACTTC; cdr3_aa: CASSLRLAGQETQYF
v_call: TRBV18; j_call: TRBJ2-2; d_call: .; clone_size: .; cdr3_nt: TGTGCCAGCTCACCATTCGACACGTTCGCGAACACCGGGGAGCTGTTTTTT; cdr3_aa: CASSPFDTFANTGELFF